This T cell receptor (beta chain) was sequenced in a study of PD-1 blockade in mismatch repair-deficient tumors. General study findings and limits: Tumor-resident clones, often absent from pretreatment blood, expanded after pembrolizumab and then contracted.

Note on this clone: Its target is unknown.

Profiling relied on immunoSEQ multiplex PCR, and the TCRdb table lists in-frame clones only, not all of them. The sample lists around 62,000 clones; almost 80% were seen once. All patients were mismatch repair deficient, assessed by either PCR or immunohistochemistry. The TCR-sequenced patients were a few responders to pembrolizumab. The V end lost 2 bases, the J end lost 1 base, and 5 bases lay between the germline ends. CDR1 SGHTA and CDR2 FQGNSA come from the germline V gene. This CDR3 contains 14 residues. This specimen consisted of peripheral blood, obtained 2 weeks after starting pembrolizumab. The sequence derives from an adult with mismatch repair-deficient cancer. The chain joins TRBV7-2 to TRBJ2-2; D call uncertain. The DNA of the CDR3 is TGTGCCAGCAGCTTACGGGTGAACACCGGGGAGCTGTTTTTT. Its translation is CASSLRVNTGELFF.